This T cell receptor (beta chain) was recovered during a study of cytomegalovirus exposure and HLA in healthy donors. The germline V and J ends were trimmed by 4 bases and 4 bases, with 13 bases remaining between them. There are 14 residues in the CDR3. Germline CDR1 is SEHNR and CDR2 is FQNEAQ (reference sequence). Use of 60 Vbeta and 13 Jbeta primers characterized the PCR. The table came from immunoSEQ multiplex PCR; TCRdb's copy has only in-frame clones and leaves some out. This table holds 35,000 to 45,000 clones, roughly half found once. Turning to this clone: Its matching antigen is unknown.

Study-wide results and limits: The study had only CMV serostatus as immune exposure information.

The J gene is TRBJ1-2, the V gene TRBV7-9, with D tentatively TRBD1 (5 bases). This TCR was sampled from a man in his 60s in good health and CMV-seronegative. Sequenced sample: PBMCs. As DNA, the CDR3 is TGTGCCAGCAGCTCGAGAGGAGGGACCTATGGCTACACCTTC. Protein: CASSSRGGTYGYTF.